This TCR beta chain is from a study of cytomegalovirus exposure and HLA in healthy donors. Study background: In an earlier analysis, 117 million unique TCR beta sequences were found from some 200 million T cells.

Study-wide findings and caveats: For cytomegalovirus status, the classifier reportedly gave diagnoses with high specificity and sensitivity. Available immune exposure information was restricted to CMV serostatus only.

The study ran its PCR with 60 Vbeta and 13 Jbeta primers. Libraries were prepared by immunoSEQ multiplex PCR; TCRdb keeps only in-frame clonotypes and omits some of them. The sample includes about 160,000 clones, around 86% of them seen just once. In the case of this clone: The antigen is unknown.

This CDR3 region has 14 residues. Germline CDR1 is LGHNA and CDR2 is YSLEER. Trimming removed 0 bases from V and 1 base from J, with 6 bases in between. The chain recombines TRBV4-3 with TRBJ1-1; D gene uncertain. The sequencing sample was made of PBMCs. The sequence was collected from a human donor in good health. The CDR3 here is CASSQDRGNTEAFF. The CDR3 nucleotides read TGCGCCAGCAGCCAAGATCGGGGGAACACTGAAGCTTTCTTT.